The following is a T cell receptor beta chain sequence with its context. One end of the junction is discordant with germline, which a read error may explain. These data originate in a study of CDR3 diversity in severe acne. Germline V lookup: CDR1 SGHRS, CDR2 YFSETQ. This CDR3 contains 18 residues. TCRdb recomputed calls from the PCR reads with MiXCR, one row per CDR3 protein. Of about 84,000 distinct CDR3 sequences listed, around 49% are singletons. The sample taken for sequencing was blood. The receptor's source is a male donor in good health, without acne. This chain connects TRBV5-1 to TRBJ2-2; D is undetermined. The CDR3 DNA is TGTGCCAGCAGTCACATAAAGTTTCAACAGCCAAACACCGGGGAGCTGTTTTTT. As protein: CASSHIKFQQPNTGELFF.